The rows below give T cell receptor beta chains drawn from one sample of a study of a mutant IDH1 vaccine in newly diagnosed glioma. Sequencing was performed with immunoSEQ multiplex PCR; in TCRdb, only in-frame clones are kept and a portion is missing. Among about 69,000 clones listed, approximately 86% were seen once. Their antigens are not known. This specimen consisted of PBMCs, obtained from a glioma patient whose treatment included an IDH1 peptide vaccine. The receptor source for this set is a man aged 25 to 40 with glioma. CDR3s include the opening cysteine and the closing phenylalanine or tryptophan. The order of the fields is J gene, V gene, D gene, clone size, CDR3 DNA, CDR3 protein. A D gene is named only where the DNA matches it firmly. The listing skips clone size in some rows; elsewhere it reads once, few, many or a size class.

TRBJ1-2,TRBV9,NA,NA,TGTGCCAGCAGCCCGGACCGAGGTAACTATGGCTACACCTTC,CASSPDRGNYGYTF
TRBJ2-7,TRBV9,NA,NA,TGTGCCAGCAGCGTAGGAGCAGGACCGAACTACGAGCAGTACTTC,CASSVGAGPNYEQYF
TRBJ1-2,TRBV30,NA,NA,TGTGCCTCACAGGGTGACCTAAACTATGGCTACACCTTC,CASQGDLNYGYTF
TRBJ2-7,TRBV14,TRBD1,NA,TGTGCCAGCAGCCAAGATCTAGGGGGACAGGGGGCCTACGAGCAGTACTTC,CASSQDLGGQGAYEQYF
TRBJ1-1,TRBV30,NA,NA,TGTGCCGGAGGAGTAACTGAAGCTTTCTTT,CAGGVTEAFF
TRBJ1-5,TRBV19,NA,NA,TGTGCCAGTAGTATCCGGACTCCTGGCAATCAGCCCCAGCATTTT,CASSIRTPGNQPQHF
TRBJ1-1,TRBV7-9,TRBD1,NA,TGTGCCAGCAGCCCCGGGACAGAGAACACTGAAGCTTTCTTT,CASSPGTENTEAFF
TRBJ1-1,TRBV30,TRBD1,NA,TGTGCCTGGAGGACAAAGGACAGGGCGAACACTGAAGCTTTCTTT,CAWRTKDRANTEAFF
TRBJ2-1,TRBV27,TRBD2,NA,TGTGCCAGCAGCTCGGCGTTGGGACTAGACAATGAGCAGTTCTTC,CASSSALGLDNEQFF
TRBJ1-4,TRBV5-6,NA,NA,TGTGCCAGCAGCTTAGGGACGGGCCGCAATGAAAAACTGTTTTTT,CASSLGTGRNEKLFF
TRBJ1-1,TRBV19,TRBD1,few,TGTGCCAGTAGTACCGGAAGACAGGGTTACACTGAAGCTTTCTTT,CASSTGRQGYTEAFF
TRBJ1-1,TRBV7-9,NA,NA,TGTGCCAGCAGCCTTGAGACTCTGAACACTGAAGCTTTCTTT,CASSLETLNTEAFF
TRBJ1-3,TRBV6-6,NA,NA,TGTGCCAGCAGTTACTCGACAGAGAGAAACACCATATATTTT,CASSYSTERNTIYF
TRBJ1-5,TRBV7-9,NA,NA,TGTGCCAGCAGTTACGACAGTCAGCCCCAGCATTTT,CASSYDSQPQHF
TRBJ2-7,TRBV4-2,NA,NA,TGTGCCAGCAGCCATCTTGGGGGCAGGGCCTCCTACGAGCAGTACTTC,CASSHLGGRASYEQYF
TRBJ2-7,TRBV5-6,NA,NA,TGTGCCAGCAGCCTGACGCAAAGCTCCTACGAGCAGTACTTC,CASSLTQSSYEQYF
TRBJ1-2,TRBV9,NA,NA,TGTGCCAGCAGCGCCGACCGTGGGGGGGGCTTTAGCTACACCTTC,CASSADRGGGFSYTF